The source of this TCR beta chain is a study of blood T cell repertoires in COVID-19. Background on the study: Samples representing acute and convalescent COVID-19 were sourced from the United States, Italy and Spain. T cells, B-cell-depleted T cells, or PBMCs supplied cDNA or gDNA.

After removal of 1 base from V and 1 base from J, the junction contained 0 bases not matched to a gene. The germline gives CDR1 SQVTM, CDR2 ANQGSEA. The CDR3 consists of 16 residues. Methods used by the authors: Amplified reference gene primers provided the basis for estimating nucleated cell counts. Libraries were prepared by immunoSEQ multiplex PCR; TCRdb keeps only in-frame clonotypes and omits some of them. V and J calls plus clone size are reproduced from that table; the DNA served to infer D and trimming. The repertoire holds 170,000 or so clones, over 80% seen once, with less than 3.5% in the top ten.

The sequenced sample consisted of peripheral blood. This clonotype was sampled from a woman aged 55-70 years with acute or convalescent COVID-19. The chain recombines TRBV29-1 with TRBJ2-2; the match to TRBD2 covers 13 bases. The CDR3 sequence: CSVEGLAGGNTGELFF. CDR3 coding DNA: TGCAGCGTTGAAGGACTAGCGGGGGGGAACACCGGGGAGCTGTTTTTT.